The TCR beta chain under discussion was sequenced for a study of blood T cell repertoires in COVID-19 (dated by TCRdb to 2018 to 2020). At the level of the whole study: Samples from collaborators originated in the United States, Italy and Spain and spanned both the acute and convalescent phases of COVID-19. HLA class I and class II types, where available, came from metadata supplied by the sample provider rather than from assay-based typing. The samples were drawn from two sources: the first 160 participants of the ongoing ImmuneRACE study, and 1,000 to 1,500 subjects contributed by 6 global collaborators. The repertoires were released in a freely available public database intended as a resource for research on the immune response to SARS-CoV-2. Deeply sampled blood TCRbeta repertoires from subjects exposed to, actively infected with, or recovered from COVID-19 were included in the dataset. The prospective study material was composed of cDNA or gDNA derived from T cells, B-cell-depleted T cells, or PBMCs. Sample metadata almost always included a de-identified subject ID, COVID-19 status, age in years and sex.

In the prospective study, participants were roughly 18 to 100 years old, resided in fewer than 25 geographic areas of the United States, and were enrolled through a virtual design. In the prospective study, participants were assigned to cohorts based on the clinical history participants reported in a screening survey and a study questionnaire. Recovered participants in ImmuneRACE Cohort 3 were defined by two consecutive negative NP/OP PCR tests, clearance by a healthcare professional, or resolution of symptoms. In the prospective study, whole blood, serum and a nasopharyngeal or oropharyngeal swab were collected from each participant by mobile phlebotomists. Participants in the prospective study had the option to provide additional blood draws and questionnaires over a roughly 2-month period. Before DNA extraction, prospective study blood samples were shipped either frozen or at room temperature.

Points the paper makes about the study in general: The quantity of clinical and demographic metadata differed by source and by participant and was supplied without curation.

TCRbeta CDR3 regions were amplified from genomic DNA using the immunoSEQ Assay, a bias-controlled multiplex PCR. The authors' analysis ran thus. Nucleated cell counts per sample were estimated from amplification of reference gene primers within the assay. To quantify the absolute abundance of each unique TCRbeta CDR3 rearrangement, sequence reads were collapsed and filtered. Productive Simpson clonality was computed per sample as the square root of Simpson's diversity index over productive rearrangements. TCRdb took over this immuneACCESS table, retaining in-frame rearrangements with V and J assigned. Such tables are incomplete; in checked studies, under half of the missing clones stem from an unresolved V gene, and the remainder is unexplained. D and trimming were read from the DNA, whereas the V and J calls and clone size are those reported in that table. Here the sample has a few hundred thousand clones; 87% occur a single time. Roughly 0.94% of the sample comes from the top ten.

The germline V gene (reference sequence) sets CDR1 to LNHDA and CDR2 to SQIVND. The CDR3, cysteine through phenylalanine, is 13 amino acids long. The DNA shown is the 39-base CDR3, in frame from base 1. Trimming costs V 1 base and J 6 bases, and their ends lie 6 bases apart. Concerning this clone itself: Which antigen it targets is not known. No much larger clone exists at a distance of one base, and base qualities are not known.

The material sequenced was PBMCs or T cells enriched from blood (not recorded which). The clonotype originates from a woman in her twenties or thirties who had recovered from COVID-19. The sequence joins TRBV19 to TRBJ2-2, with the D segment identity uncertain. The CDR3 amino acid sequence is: CASSIGLSGELFF. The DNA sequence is TGTGCCAGTAGTATAGGACTTTCCGGGGAGCTGTTTTTT.